This T cell receptor (beta chain) comes out of a study of post-analysis software for immune sequencing data. Findings of the study overall: Multiple sclerosis patients showed significantly lower normalized Chao1 diversity than controls did. Controls had lower frequencies than patients of about 5 TRBV segments, which included TRBV5-6, TRBV5-1 and TRBV20-1.

This clonotype was seen a handful of times. Its antigen is undetermined. Built from TCR beta cDNA, the libraries had unique molecular identifiers in them. Approximately 450,000 cDNA molecules were recovered from an input of about 0.9 to 10 million T cells. One entry per CDR3 protein, called by TCRdb with MiXCR from the PCR reads. The repertoire holds about 400,000 distinct CDR3 sequences, with about a third as singletons. CDR1 and CDR2 from the germline V gene are SEHNR and FQNEAQ (reference sequence). The CDR3 is 16 residues long. Trimming took 11 bases from V and 1 from J, leaving 23 bases between them.

The receptor was isolated from a girl aged 5 to 17 with multiple sclerosis. Specimen: blood. This chain links TRBV7-9 with TRBJ2-5; D call uncertain. CDR3 nucleotide sequence: TGTGCCGGCTTACCTGCTGGGCTCCAAGCCCAAGAGACCCAGTACTTC. Protein product: CAGLPAGLQAQETQYF.